These 28 T cell receptor beta chains originate from one sample sequenced in a study of T cell repertoires in cytomegalovirus infection. The antigens for these receptors are not known. MiXCR was run by TCRdb on the reads, yielding one entry per CDR3 protein. This sample has 350,000 to 400,000 distinct CDR3 sequences, with approximately 35% found just once. The sequenced sample was cultured PBMCs, obtained from culture after CMV antigen stimulation. The receptors here all came from a human donor in good health (CMV status not recorded). Some clones in this sample may be carry-over from other donors' samples.

On this clonotype itself: Given a much more abundant clone one base away, this may be a read error. V is TRBV7-2 and J is TRBJ1-1; maybe TRBD1 (5 bases). The CDR3 contains 15 residues. In germline, CDR1 is SGHTA, CDR2 FQGNSA. CDR3 loop: CASSSVDTGNNEAFF. In nucleotides, the CDR3 is TGTGCCAGCAGCTCCGTGGACACTGGGAACAATGAAGCTTTCTTT. The whole variable domain, remainder taken from reference TRBV7-2 and TRBJ1-1, is GAGVSQSPSNKVTEKGKDVELRCDPISGHTALYWYRQSLGQGLEFLIYFQGNSAPDKSGLPSDRFSAERTGGSVSTLTIQRTQQEDSAVYLCASSSVDTGNNEAFFGQGTRLTVV.

This chain links TRBV7-2 with TRBJ2-3, with D hard to call. The CDR3 loop spans 14 amino acids. Germline V gene data show CDR1 as SGHTA and CDR2 as FQGNSA. The germline V and J ends were trimmed by 4 bases and 1 base, with 9 bases remaining between them. The CDR3 nucleotides read TGTGCCAGCAGCTCAATAGTAGGCACAGATACGCAGTATTTT. This translates into CASSSIVGTDTQYF.

This chain joins TRBV6-5 and TRBJ1-1; D gene ambiguous. Trimming left V 5 bases short and J 8 bases short, with 15 bases between. Germline-derived CDR1 and CDR2 are MNHEY and SVGAGI. CDR3 length: 13 amino acids. CDR3 DNA: TGTGCCAGCAGTGTCACCCCTAAACAAGAAGCTTTCTTT. Protein: CASSVTPKQEAFF.

This clonotype was recorded a few times. The V and J genes are TRBV5-5 and TRBJ2-1; possibly TRBD2 for D (6 bases). Germline V gene lookup returns CDR1 SGHKS and CDR2 YYEKEE (reference sequence). V lost 3 bases, J lost 7 bases, and 20 bases lay in between. The CDR3 runs to 16 residues. CDR3 protein: CASSSQGLLLWNEQFF. The CDR3 nucleotides are TGTGCCAGCAGCTCCCAGGGACTTCTTCTCTGGAATGAGCAGTTCTTC.

DNA of the CDR3: TGTGCCAGCAGCCAAGTTGTAGGGATGGGTAAGGAGCCCCAGCATTTT. Protein product: CASSQVVGMGKEPQHF. The rearrangement links TRBV28 to TRBJ1-5; D unclear. The germline CDR1 and CDR2 sequences are MDHEN and SYDVKM. The CDR3 runs 16 residues. V lost 6 bases and J lost 8, with 23 bases in between.

DNA for the CDR3: TGTGCCAGCAGTTTCACGCCGGGACAGAGGACTGAAGCTTTCTTT. The encoded protein is CASSFTPGQRTEAFF. The chain uses TRBV6-2 or TRBV6-3 and TRBJ1-1, with TRBD1 identical over 7 bases. Germline CDR1 reads MNHEY; CDR2 reads SVGEGT. There are 15 residues in the CDR3. With 4 bases clipped from V and 5 bases from J, the junction kept 10 bases outside the gene matches.

This clonotype appeared a few times. This chain joins TRBV7-6 and TRBJ2-5; 7 nucleotides match TRBD2. The CDR3 covers 15 residues. The V gene end was trimmed by 4 bases and the J gene end by 4 bases; junction bases not matched to a gene: 9. Germline CDR1 is SGHVS and CDR2 is FNYEAQ. This CDR3 is CASSSIRASGETQYF. For the CDR3, the DNA is TGTGCCAGCAGCTCGATAAGGGCTAGCGGAGAGACCCAGTACTTC.

This clonotype was detected only a few times. The chain recombines TRBV6-1 with TRBJ1-1; 9 bases agree with TRBD1. Germline loops: CDR1 MNHNS, CDR2 SASEGT. Unmatched junction bases numbered 12, after V lost 5 bases and J lost 8 bases. The CDR3 covers 15 residues. CDR3 in amino acids: CASSPRDRAFQEAFF. The CDR3, as DNA: TGTGCCAGCAGTCCCAGGGACAGGGCTTTTCAGGAAGCTTTCTTT.

The chain links TRBV7-4 to TRBJ2-3; 13 bases align to TRBD2. Trimming cost V 5 bases and J 6 bases; bases outside gene matches: 8. CDR1 SGHVT and CDR2 SQSDAQ come from the germline V gene. This CDR3 is 16 amino acids long. The CDR3 bases are TGTGCCAGCAGCCCGAGGACTAGCGGGAGATTCGATACGCAGTATTTT. Translation: CASSPRTSGRFDTQYF.

On this clonotype itself: With a much larger clone just one base away, this may be a read error. This rearrangement joins TRBV7-2 to TRBJ1-5; 7 nucleotides line up with TRBD1. Germline CDR1 is SGHTA and CDR2 is FQGNSA. This CDR3 spans 16 amino acids. The CDR3 coding sequence is TGTCCCAGCAGCTCGAACGCCGGGACAGTTAATCAGCCCCAGCATTTT. This codes for CPSSSNAGTVNQPQHF.

The chain combines TRBV19 with TRBJ2-2; D gene ambiguous. V gave up 5 bases and J gave up 1 base, with 11 bases separating them. The CDR3 consists of 15 residues. Looked up from germline, CDR1 is LNHDA and CDR2 is SQIVND (reference sequence). The CDR3 loop is CASSHEWGNTGELFF. The DNA for the CDR3 is TGTGCCAGTAGTCACGAGTGGGGGAACACCGGGGAGCTGTTTTTT.

This chain joins TRBV7-2 and TRBJ2-7, with D possibly TRBD1 on 5 matching bases. From germline, CDR1 is SGHTA and CDR2 FQGNSA. V lost 2 bases and J lost 6, with 11 bases in between. The CDR3 length is 13 residues. The CDR3 nucleotides read TGTGCCAGCAGCTTAATCGTAGGGGCCGAGCAGTACTTC. This gives the protein CASSLIVGAEQYF.

This clonotype was counted many times. The gene calls are TRBV28 and TRBJ2-1; 15 bases agree with TRBD2. This CDR3 is built from 16 residues. Germline loops: CDR1 MDHEN, CDR2 SYDVKM. J was trimmed by 12 bases and V by 7 bases; bases with no gene match: 13. The CDR3 spells CASTIPGTSGRSGQFF. CDR3 nucleotides: TGTGCCAGCACCATCCCCGGGACTAGCGGGAGGTCGGGGCAGTTCTTC.

The CDR3 nucleotides are TGTGCCAGCAGTTACCGGGCCACGAAGGTTCCGCAGTATTTT. It yields the protein CASSYRATKVPQYF. V is TRBV6-2 or TRBV6-3 and J is TRBJ2-3; D gene uncertain. The CDR3 length is 14 residues. Trimming shortened V by 2 bases and J by 10 bases, and 16 bases separated the two germline ends. Per germline, CDR1 MNHEY and CDR2 SVGEGT.

The chain has TRBV27 and TRBJ2-7; D not resolved. Germline V lookup: CDR1 MNHEY, CDR2 SMNVEV (reference sequence). This CDR3 comprises 10 residues. V shed 8 bases and J shed 12 bases, with 14 bases lying between them. CDR3: CASLRYEPYV. The CDR3 DNA reads as TGTGCCAGCCTACGATACGAACCGTACGTC.

The chain carries TRBV27 and TRBJ2-7; 8 nucleotides match TRBD2. The CDR3 extends over 16 amino acids. After removal of 5 bases from V and 2 bases from J, the junction contained 11 bases not matched to a gene. Germline V lookup: CDR1 MNHEY, CDR2 SMNVEV (reference sequence). For the CDR3, the DNA is TGTGCCAGCAGTGCCCGTCTTTCGGGAGGGCCCTACGAGCAGTACTTC. It yields the protein CASSARLSGGPYEQYF.

The chain combines TRBV12-3 or TRBV12-4 with TRBJ1-1; 7 bases are shared with TRBD1. CDR3 length equals 14 residues. With 6 bases clipped from V and 5 bases from J, the junction kept 9 bases outside the gene matches. CDR3 in amino acids: CASSGQAFGTEAFF. Here the CDR3 DNA reads TGTGCCAGCAGCGGACAGGCCTTCGGGACTGAAGCTTTCTTT.

This clonotype was observed a few times. The chain combines TRBV7-2 with TRBJ2-1, with TRBD1 identical over 8 bases. Losses at the gene ends were 4 bases for V and 7 bases for J; bases not matched to a gene: 21. Germline lookup yields CDR1 SGHTA and CDR2 FQGNSA. CDR3 length: 19 amino acids. The CDR3 reads CASSSHEIRTGPPANEQFF. DNA for the CDR3: TGTGCCAGCAGCTCCCACGAAATACGGACAGGGCCGCCAGCAAATGAGCAGTTCTTC.

The chain recombines TRBV20-1 with TRBJ2-1; D may be TRBD2 (5 bases). V was pared by 3 bases and J by 3 bases, with 12 bases between. CDR1 is DFQATT, CDR2 SNEGSKA, per germline (reference sequence). This CDR3 contains 14 residues. The CDR3 sequence is CSARTRVNYNEQFF. In nucleotides, the CDR3 is TGCAGTGCTAGGACGAGGGTAAACTACAATGAGCAGTTCTTC.

This clonotype occurred many times. The rearrangement links TRBV19 to TRBJ2-3; 7 bases are shared with TRBD1. CDR3 length: 15 residues. Germline V gene sequence: CDR1 LNHDA, CDR2 SQIVND (reference sequence). V gave up 6 bases and J gave up 0 bases; unmatched junction bases: 6. CDR3 bases: TGTGCCAGTAGGCACGACAGGGCTAGCACAGATACGCAGTATTTT. Translating gives CASRHDRASTDTQYF. The entire variable domain, with the rest obtained from reference TRBV19 and TRBJ2-3, is as follows: DGGITQSPKYLFRKEGQNVTLSCEQNLNHDAMYWYRQDPGQGLRLIYYSQIVNDFQKGDIAEGYSVSREKKESFPLTVTSAQKNPTAFYLCASRHDRASTDTQYFGPGTRLTVL.

This clonotype showed up just a few times. This rearrangement joins TRBV7-6 to TRBJ2-1; a weak D match, TRBD2 (5 bases). The CDR3 extends over 16 amino acids. The germline V and J ends were trimmed by 5 bases and 3 bases, with 17 bases remaining between them. CDR1 and CDR2 from the germline V gene are SGHVS and FNYEAQ. The CDR3 DNA reads as TGTGCCAGCAGCCCGAAATCCGTCCGGGACTACAATGAGCAGTTCTTC. Translated, it gives CASSPKSVRDYNEQFF.

V is TRBV11-2 and J is TRBJ2-1, with D possibly TRBD2 on 5 matching bases. Germline V CDR1 and CDR2: SGHAT, FQNNGV. This CDR3 is 13 amino acids long. V dropped 8 bases and J dropped 4 bases, with 12 bases sitting between them. DNA of the CDR3: TGTGCCAGCTCGGGGTCCGAGTACAATGAGCAGTTCTTC. Protein product: CASSGSEYNEQFF. The full variable domain, in which reference TRBV11-2 and TRBJ2-1 provide the parts outside the CDR3, is EAGVAQSPRYKIIEKRQSVAFWCNPISGHATLYWYQQILGQGPKLLIQFQNNGVVDDSQLPKDRFSAERLKGVDSTLKIQPAKLEDSAVYLCASSGSEYNEQFFGPGTRLTVL.

The sample holds a few counts of this clonotype. The chain combines TRBV19 with TRBJ1-2; TRBD1 agrees at 7 bases. CDR1 and CDR2 (germline): LNHDA, SQIVND (reference sequence). This CDR3 spans 14 amino acids. V was pared by 7 bases and J by 6 bases, with 11 bases of the junction left unmatched. CDR3 sequence reads: CASTATGEKDGYTF. The CDR3 region has the DNA TGTGCCAGTACCGCTACAGGGGAAAAGGATGGCTACACCTTC.

The chain has TRBV28 and TRBJ1-5, with 7 bases matching TRBD1. V lost 5 bases to trimming and J lost 1 base; unmatched junction nucleotides: 11. The CDR3 runs 17 residues. CDR1 and CDR2 (germline): MDHEN, SYDVKM. DNA for the CDR3: TGTGCCAGCAGTCCCGCACAGGGGTGGGTAAGCAATCAGCCCCAGCATTTT. Translation gives CASSPAQGWVSNQPQHF.

In this sample, this clonotype turned up many times. The chain couples TRBV7-6 to TRBJ2-7; 13 nucleotides align to TRBD2. V shed 5 bases, J shed 6 bases, and the junction held 7 bases outside the gene matches. Germline CDR1 reads SGHVS; CDR2 reads FNYEAQ. The CDR3 spans 15 residues. The CDR3 loop is CASSPRTSGSGEQYF. CDR3 in DNA: TGTGCCAGCAGCCCCCGGACTAGCGGGAGTGGCGAGCAGTACTTC. The full variable domain, its missing parts supplied by reference TRBV7-6 and TRBJ2-7, is GAGVSQSPRYKVTKRGQDVALRCDPISGHVSLYWYRQALGQGPEFLTYFNYEAQQDKSGLPNDRFSAERPEGSISTLTIQRTEQRDSAMYRCASSPRTSGSGEQYFGPGTRLTVT.

The gene calls are TRBV6-2 or TRBV6-3 and TRBJ2-1; D perhaps matches TRBD1 (5 bases). This CDR3 has 15 amino acids. V was shortened by 6 bases and J by 8 bases, with 20 bases between the two germline ends. The V gene's germline CDR1 is MNHEY and CDR2 SVGEGT. The DNA of the CDR3 is TGTGCCAGCAGCCCCTCGGTGGTACAGGTCGATGAGCAGTTCTTC. Translation gives CASSPSVVQVDEQFF.

This clonotype showed up just a few times. The chain carries TRBV7-8 and TRBJ1-2, with 9 bases that match TRBD1. The CDR3 extends over 17 amino acids. CDR1 and CDR2 from the germline V gene are SGHVS and FQNEAQ. Trimming removed 5 bases from V and 4 bases from J; junction bases left unmatched: 14. In DNA form, the CDR3 reads TGTGCCAGCAGCGCGAGAACAGGGGGCTCCGAGTCCTATGGCTACACCTTC. Its translation: CASSARTGGSESYGYTF.

The chain joins TRBV11-2 to TRBJ2-1; no clear D gene. This CDR3 comprises 14 residues. CDR1 and CDR2 from the germline V gene are SGHAT and FQNNGV. Trimming cost V 1 base and J 7 bases, with 11 bases left between them. The CDR3 is CASSLGRIGNEQFF. Written as DNA, the CDR3 is TGTGCCAGCAGCTTAGGTCGGATTGGGAATGAGCAGTTCTTC.